This entry lists 11 T cell receptor beta chains sequenced from one sample in a study of shared clonotypes between healthy human individuals. Profiled with immunoSEQ multiplex PCR; TCRdb holds only in-frame clones, not every one. Of about 1.5 million clones in the sample, around 97% are singletons; the top ten hold 1% to 1.5%. The specimen was naive CD4+ T cells sorted from blood. Subset in this sample: CD45RA+ positively selected. These receptor sequences come from a man aged 25-45 years in good health.

The V gene is TRBV19, the J gene TRBJ1-2; D not certain. Per germline, CDR1 LNHDA and CDR2 SQIVND (reference sequence). The CDR3 has 15 amino acids. Trimming removed 1 base from V and 2 bases from J, with 11 bases in between. CDR3 in DNA: TGTGCCAGTAGTATAGTGGCATCCTACAACTATGGCTACACCTTC. It yields the protein CASSIVASYNYGYTF.

V usage is TRBV18 and J usage is TRBJ2-4; 7 bases align to TRBD2. CDR1 and CDR2 from the germline V gene are KGHSH and LQKENI. Trimming cost V 3 bases and J 6 bases; bases outside gene matches: 8. The CDR3 extends over 15 amino acids. CDR3 region: CASSPWSSGRNIQYF. The CDR3 nucleotides read TGTGCCAGCTCACCCTGGTCTAGCGGCAGAAACATTCAGTACTTC.

The chain is built from TRBV9 and TRBJ2-3; weak D call: TRBD1 (6 bases). The V end was cut by 0 bases, the J end by 6 bases, with 26 bases between. CDR1 is SGDLS, CDR2 YYNGEE, per germline. The CDR3 contains 19 residues. CDR3 residues: CASSVVHPGHGYSPDTQYF. The CDR3 bases are TGTGCCAGCAGCGTAGTTCACCCGGGACACGGGTATTCTCCTGATACGCAGTATTTT.

This clone was seen just once. The V call is TRBV5-1, the J call TRBJ2-5; D may be TRBD2 (6 bases). The ends were cut back, 5 bases at V and 5 bases at J, with 10 bases in the middle. CDR1 is SGHRS and CDR2 is YFSETQ in the germline V gene. The CDR3 runs 12 residues. CDR3 sequence (DNA): TGCGCCAGCAGGGAGGGCTCGGAGACCCAGTACTTC. Translating it yields CASREGSETQYF.

A remark on this clone: The same CDR3 also results from other DNA sequences found in this sample. This rearrangement joins TRBV7-2 to TRBJ2-7, with D uncertain. The CDR3 extends over 12 amino acids. V was trimmed by 2 bases and J by 1 base, leaving 3 bases between them. CDR1 is SGHTA, CDR2 FQGNSA, per germline. CDR3 amino acids: CASSLNSYEQYF. In DNA, the CDR3 is TGTGCCAGCAGCTTAAATTCCTACGAGCAGTACTTC.

This clone was seen only a few times. The CDR3 reads CASSLGHFTDTQYF. Here the CDR3 DNA reads TGCGCCAGCAGCTTGGGACACTTCACAGATACGCAGTATTTT. The V and J genes are TRBV5-1 and TRBJ2-3; D uncertain. Germline-derived CDR1 and CDR2 are SGHRS and YFSETQ. The CDR3 contains 14 residues. Between the trimmed V and J ends, which lost 0 bases and 2 bases, there was a span of 7 bases.

The chain recombines TRBV10-3 with TRBJ2-3; TRBD2 agrees at 7 bases. Germline loops: CDR1 ENHRY, CDR2 SYGVKD. The CDR3 length is 15 residues. V shed 4 bases, J shed 6 bases, and the junction held 10 bases outside the gene matches. DNA for the CDR3: TGTGCCATCAGTGGGGGAGGGGTCTTATCGGATACGCAGTATTTT. It codes for CAISGGGVLSDTQYF.

This clone was found a few times. This same CDR3 is encoded by further DNA sequences in the sample. The chain links TRBV5-1 to TRBJ2-5; TRBD1 aligns across 8 bases. The germline gives CDR1 SGHRS, CDR2 YFSETQ. V was pared by 3 bases and J by 1 base, with 2 bases of the junction left unmatched. CDR3 length: 14 residues. The CDR3, as DNA: TGCGCCAGCAGCTCGACAGGGGTCCAAGAGACCCAGTACTTC. Its translation is CASSSTGVQETQYF.

The J gene is TRBJ2-1, the V gene TRBV5-1, with 9 bases fitting TRBD2. Germline V lookup: CDR1 SGHRS, CDR2 YFSETQ. After removal of 6 bases from V and 2 bases from J, the junction contained 6 bases not matched to a gene. The CDR3 consists of 15 residues. Here the CDR3 DNA reads TGCGCCAGCACCCTCGGCGGGAGGGCCTACAATGAGCAGTTCTTC. Translation: CASTLGGRAYNEQFF.

V is TRBV29-1 and J is TRBJ2-3; 11 bases line up with TRBD2. V lost 4 bases and J lost 1; bases outside the gene matches: 4. This CDR3 has 15 amino acids. CDR1 SQVTM and CDR2 ANQGSEA come from the germline V gene. CDR3 protein: CSVVVAGGGTDTQYF. CDR3 bases: TGCAGCGTTGTGGTAGCGGGAGGGGGCACAGATACGCAGTATTTT.

This chain links TRBV14 with TRBJ2-3; the D gene could be TRBD1 or TRBD2 (5 bases each). This CDR3 is built from 15 residues. Deletions cut 2 bases from V and 4 bases from J, with 13 bases between. Germline CDR1 reads SGHDN; CDR2 reads FVKESK. This CDR3 is CASSQWDRLPDTQYF. Written as DNA, the CDR3 is TGTGCCAGCAGCCAATGGGACCGCCTTCCAGATACGCAGTATTTT. Based on the CDR3 plus reference TRBV14 and TRBJ2-3, the full variable domain is EAGVTQFPSHSVIEKGQTVTLRCDPISGHDNLYWYRRVMGKEIKFLLHFVKESKQDESGMPNNRFLAERTGGTYSTLKVQPAELEDSGVYFCASSQWDRLPDTQYFGPGTRLTVL.